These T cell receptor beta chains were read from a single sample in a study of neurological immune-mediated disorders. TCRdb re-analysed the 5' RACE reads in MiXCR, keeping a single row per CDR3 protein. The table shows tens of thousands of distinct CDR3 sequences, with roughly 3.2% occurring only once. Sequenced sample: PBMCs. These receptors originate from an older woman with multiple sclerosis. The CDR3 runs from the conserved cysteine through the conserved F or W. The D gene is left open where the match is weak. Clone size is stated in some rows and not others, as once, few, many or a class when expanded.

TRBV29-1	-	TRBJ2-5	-	TGCAGCTTAAGGGACGGACAAGAGACCCAGTACTTC	CSLRDGQETQYF
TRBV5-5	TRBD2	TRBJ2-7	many	TGTGCCAGCAGCCCACAACCAGCGGGGGTGACCTACGAGCAGTACTTC	CASSPQPAGVTYEQYF
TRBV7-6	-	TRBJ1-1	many	TGTGCCAGCAGCTACTTACAGGGATTAAAAGCTTTCTTT	CASSYLQGLKAFF
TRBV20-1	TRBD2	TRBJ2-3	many	TGCAGTGCTAGCCAGACTAGCGACAACACAGATACGCAGTATTTT	CSASQTSDNTDTQYF
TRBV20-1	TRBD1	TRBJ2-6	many	TGCAGTGCTAGACCCCTCACAGGGGGCAACTCTGGGGCCAACGTCCTGACTTTC	CSARPLTGGNSGANVLTF
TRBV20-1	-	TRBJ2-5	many	TGCAGTGCTAGAGGCGCGGGCTCGGTAGAGACCCAGTACTTC	CSARGAGSVETQYF
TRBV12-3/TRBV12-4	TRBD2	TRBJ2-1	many	TGTGCCAGCAACCTCCGGGGGGTCTACAATGAGCAGTTCTTC	CASNLRGVYNEQFF
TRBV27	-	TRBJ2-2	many	TGTGCCAGCAGAGGAAGAGGGAGGGGGGAGCTGTTTTTT	CASRGRGRGELFF
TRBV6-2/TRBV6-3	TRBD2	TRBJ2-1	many	TGTGCCAGCAGTTACGCCGGGGGGGCCTCGAATGAGCAGTTCTTC	CASSYAGGASNEQFF
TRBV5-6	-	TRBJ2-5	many	TGTGCCAGCGGAGGGGGCGCCTTGGAGACCCAGTACTTC	CASGGGALETQYF
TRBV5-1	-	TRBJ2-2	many	TGCGCCAGCAGCTTGGCTCAGGGACCCGGGGAGCTGTTTTTT	CASSLAQGPGELFF
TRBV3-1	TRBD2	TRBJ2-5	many	TGTGCCAGCAGCCCCACCGCGGGACTAGCGGGGGGGCAAGAGACCCAGTACTTC	CASSPTAGLAGGQETQYF
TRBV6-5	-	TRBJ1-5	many	TGTGCCAGCAGGGCCGGGACAAGATATAGCAATCAGCCCCAGCATTTT	CASRAGTRYSNQPQHF
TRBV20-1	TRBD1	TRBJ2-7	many	TGCAGTGCTAGCGGGACAGGGCACGAGCAGTACTTC	CSASGTGHEQYF
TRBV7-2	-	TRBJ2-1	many	TGTGCCAGCAGCACGCGGAGGGGAGGGGGCTACAATGAGCAGTTCTTC	CASSTRRGGGYNEQFF
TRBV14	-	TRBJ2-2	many	TGTGCCAGCAGCCACGCTCCGACGAACACCGGGGAGCTGTTTTTT	CASSHAPTNTGELFF
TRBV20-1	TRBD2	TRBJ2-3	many	TGCAGTGCTAGAGTTGAGAGCATCGGACTAGCGGGGGGGGCGCAGTATTTT	CSARVESIGLAGGAQYF
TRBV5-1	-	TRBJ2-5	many	TGCGCCAGCAGCTTGCTCCACCAAGAGACCCAGTACTTC	CASSLLHQETQYF
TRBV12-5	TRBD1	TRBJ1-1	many	TGTGCTAGTGGTTTCGGACAGGGGATGGCTTTCTTT	CASGFGQGMAFF
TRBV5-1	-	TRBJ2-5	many	TGCGCCAGCAGCTTGGGGGACACTTCCCAGAAGACCCAGTACTTC	CASSLGDTSQKTQYF
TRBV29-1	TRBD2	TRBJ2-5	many	TGCAGCGTGGACCTAGCGGGGGGACCAGAGACCCAGTACTTC	CSVDLAGGPETQYF
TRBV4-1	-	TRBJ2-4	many	TGCGCCAGCAGCCAAGAGGGGTTGGGCAACATTCAGTACTTC	CASSQEGLGNIQYF
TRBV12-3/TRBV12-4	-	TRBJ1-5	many	TGTGCCAGCAGTTTCGGGGGACCTCAGCCCCAGCATTTT	CASSFGGPQPQHF
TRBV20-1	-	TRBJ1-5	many	TGCAGTGCCACCGCAGGGACTCAGCCCCAGCATTTT	CSATAGTQPQHF
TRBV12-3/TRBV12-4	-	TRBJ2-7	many	TGTGCCAGCAGTTCGGCCCCCGGCCTCTACGAGCAGTACTTC	CASSSAPGLYEQYF
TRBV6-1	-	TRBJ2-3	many	TGTGCCAGCAGTGCTTCCGGGACGACCACAGATACGCAGTATTTT	CASSASGTTTDTQYF
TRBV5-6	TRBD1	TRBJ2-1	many	TGTGCCAGCAGCTACCAGGGGGCGCGATCCTACAATGAGCAGTTCTTC	CASSYQGARSYNEQFF
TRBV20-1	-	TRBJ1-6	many	TGCAGTGCTAGAGACCCCCCGGGGGCTAGTAATTCACCCCTCCACTTT	CSARDPPGASNSPLHF
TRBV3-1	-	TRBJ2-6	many	TGTGCCAGCGCTCTCAATGCGGGGGCCAACGTCCTGACTTTC	CASALNAGANVLTF
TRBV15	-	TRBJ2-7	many	TGTGCCACCAGCAGTACAGGGCAGGCGCAGTACTTC	CATSSTGQAQYF
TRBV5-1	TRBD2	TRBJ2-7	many	TGCGCCAGCAGATCTAGCGGGGGGGCCTCTAGCTACGAGCAGTACTTC	CASRSSGGASSYEQYF
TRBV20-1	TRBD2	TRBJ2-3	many	TGCAGTGCTAGAGATCCTAGCGGGGGCTCCACAGATACGCAGTATTTT	CSARDPSGGSTDTQYF
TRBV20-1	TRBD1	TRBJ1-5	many	TGCAGTGCTACGGACAGGGGAGTAATAGGTCAGCCCCAGCATTTT	CSATDRGVIGQPQHF
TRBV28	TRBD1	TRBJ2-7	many	TGTGCCAGCAGTCCAGGACAGGTCTCGTCCTACGAGCAGTACTTC	CASSPGQVSSYEQYF
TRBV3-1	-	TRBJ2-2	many	TGTGCCAGCGCTGAGGGGGGGTTCGGCACCGGGGAGCTGTTTTTT	CASAEGGFGTGELFF
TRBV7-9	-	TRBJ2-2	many	TGTGCCAGCAGCTTAGCGGGTGCCGGGGAGCTGTTTTTT	CASSLAGAGELFF
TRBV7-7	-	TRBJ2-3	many	TGTGCCAGCAGCTGGGGGGGGGGCCGCACAGATACGCAGTATTTT	CASSWGGGRTDTQYF
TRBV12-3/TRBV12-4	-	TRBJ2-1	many	TGTGCCAGCAGTTTTCTAGCCCGGGAGCAGTTCTTC	CASSFLAREQFF
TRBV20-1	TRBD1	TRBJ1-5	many	TGCAGTGTTAATCAGGGGGCAAGTCAGCCCCAGCATTTT	CSVNQGASQPQHF
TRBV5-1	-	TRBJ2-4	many	TGCGCCAGCAGTTTACCGGCTATATCCAAAAACATTCAGTACTTC	CASSLPAISKNIQYF
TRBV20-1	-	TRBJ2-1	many	TGCAGTGCTAACAGGGAGGACGAGCAGTTCTTC	CSANREDEQFF
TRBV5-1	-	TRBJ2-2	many	TGCGCCAGCAGCTTTAACAGAAACACCGGGGAGCTGTTTTTT	CASSFNRNTGELFF
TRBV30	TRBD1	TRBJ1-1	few	TGTGCCTGGAGTCGCAGGGGGCGAGGCACCCTGAACACTGAAGCTTTCTTT	CAWSRRGRGTLNTEAFF
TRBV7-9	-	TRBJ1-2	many	TGTGCCAGCAGCTTAAGCCCGTCGGGTGAGAGCTACACCTTC	CASSLSPSGESYTF
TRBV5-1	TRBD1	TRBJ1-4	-	TGCGCCAGCAGCGCGGACAGGGCAACTAATGAAAAACTGTTTTTT	CASSADRATNEKLFF
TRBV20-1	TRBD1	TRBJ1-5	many	TGCAGTGCTAGGTTTTCGACAGGGGGCAGTGTTCAGCCCCAGCATTTT	CSARFSTGGSVQPQHF
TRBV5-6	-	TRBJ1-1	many	TGTGCCAGCTTGCGGGGCACTGAAGCTTTCTTT	CASLRGTEAFF
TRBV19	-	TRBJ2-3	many	TGTGCCAGTAGTATAAGAGGCACAGATACGCAGTATTTT	CASSIRGTDTQYF
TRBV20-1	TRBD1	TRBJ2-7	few	TGCAGTGCTACGGACAGGGGACCCCTCGAGCAGTACTTC	CSATDRGPLEQYF
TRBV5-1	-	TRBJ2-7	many	TGCGCCAGCAGAATGGGTCTTAGGGGGACCGGGGAGGAGCAGTACTTC	CASRMGLRGTGEEQYF
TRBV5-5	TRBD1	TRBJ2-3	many	TGTGCCAGCAGCCTCACGACGGGACAGCAAAGAATGGATACGCAGTATTTT	CASSLTTGQQRMDTQYF
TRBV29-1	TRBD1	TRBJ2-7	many	TGCAGCTCCGGGACAGGGGTCGAGCAGTACTTC	CSSGTGVEQYF
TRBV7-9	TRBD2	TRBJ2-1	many	TGTGCCAGCAGCTTAGAGGACGGGACTAGCTCCTACAATGAGCAGTTCTTC	CASSLEDGTSSYNEQFF
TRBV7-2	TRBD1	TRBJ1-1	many	TGTGCCAGCAGCTTAAACAGGGGGTACAACACTGAAGCTTTCTTT	CASSLNRGYNTEAFF